The 8 T cell receptor beta chains listed next were all sequenced from one sample in a study of technical replicates of blood from several donors. Sequencing used immunoSEQ multiplex PCR; TCRdb keeps in-frame clones, though not all of them. The table records about 94,000 clones, 95% of them present only once. The sample taken for sequencing was T cells isolated from PBMCs. These TCRs come from a human donor in good health.

The chain combines TRBV6-1 with TRBJ2-3; 10 nucleotides align to TRBD1. The CDR3 contains 13 residues. The V segment lost 4 bases and the J segment 6 bases; nucleotides outside the gene matches: 1. The germline CDR1 and CDR2 sequences are MNHNS and SASEGT. CDR3 sequence (DNA): TGTGCCAGCAGTGGGACAGGGGGGGATACGCAGTATTTT. It encodes CASSGTGGDTQYF.

The rearrangement uses TRBV27 and TRBJ1-5; 8 bases agree with TRBD1. The germline gives CDR1 MNHEY, CDR2 SMNVEV (reference sequence). V gave up 3 bases and J gave up 6 bases; unmatched junction bases: 7. CDR3 length: 15 residues. The CDR3 region is CASSLWTGPGQPQHF. DNA of the CDR3: TGTGCCAGCAGTTTGTGGACAGGGCCCGGTCAGCCCCAGCATTTT.

This chain connects TRBV27 to TRBJ2-5, with a possible D match to TRBD2 (6 bases). The length of the CDR3 is 16 residues. The V gene lost 4 bases and the J gene lost 5 bases, with 20 bases spanning the gap. Germline loops: CDR1 MNHEY, CDR2 SMNVEV (reference sequence). CDR3: CASSSADSGTRETQYF. The DNA of the CDR3 is TGTGCCAGCAGTTCCGCGGATAGCGGAACTAGGGAGACCCAGTACTTC.

The V gene is TRBV30, the J gene TRBJ1-6; the D is unclear. Germline V lookup: CDR1 GTSNPN, CDR2 SVGIG (reference sequence). This CDR3 is built from 14 residues. V gave up 1 base and J gave up 3 bases, with 7 bases separating them. The CDR3 sequence: CAWSGSLYNSPLHF. The CDR3 coding sequence is TGTGCCTGGAGTGGTTCTCTCTATAATTCACCCCTCCACTTT. The variable domain in full, completed from reference TRBV30 and TRBJ1-6, reads SQTIHQWPATLVQPVGSPLSLECTVEGTSNPNLYWYRQAAGRGLQLLFYSVGIGQISSEVPQNLSASRPQDRQFILSSKKLLLSDSGFYLCAWSGSLYNSPLHFGNGTRLTVT.

J is TRBJ2-3 and V is TRBV5-6, with TRBD1 identical over 7 bases. The trim removed 2 bases at V and 9 bases at J, leaving 9 bases unmatched. Germline lookup yields CDR1 SGHDT and CDR2 YYEEEE. CDR3 size: 14 residues. CDR3 in amino acids: CASSLPWTGQTQYF. CDR3 DNA sequence: TGTGCCAGCAGCTTACCGTGGACAGGACAGACGCAGTATTTT.

The J gene is TRBJ2-3, the V gene TRBV11-2; TRBD2 is a possible D gene (5 bases). V lost 2 bases to trimming and J lost 4 bases, with 10 bases between them. The CDR3 has 14 amino acids. CDR1 is SGHAT, CDR2 FQNNGV, per germline. In nucleotides, the CDR3 is TGTGCCAGCAGCTTATATCGGGGTCCAGATACGCAGTATTTT. Protein sequence: CASSLYRGPDTQYF.

This sequence joins TRBV9 and TRBJ2-1; no clear D gene. The germline V and J ends were trimmed by 0 bases and 7 bases, with 8 bases remaining between them. Per the germline V gene, CDR1 is SGDLS and CDR2 is YYNGEE. The CDR3 consists of 13 residues. The CDR3 DNA is TGTGCCAGCAGCGTAGGGTCCGGGAATGAGCAGTTCTTC. The encoded protein is CASSVGSGNEQFF.

This sequence joins TRBV28 and TRBJ2-7; D possibly corresponds to TRBD2 (7 bases). Germline V gives CDR1 MDHEN, CDR2 SYDVKM. The CDR3 runs 14 residues. Trimming took off 2 bases at V and 5 bases at J, with 13 bases between the two ends. As DNA, the CDR3 is TGTGCCAGCAGTTTACCCGGGGGGCACGACGAGCAGTACTTC. Translation: CASSLPGGHDEQYF.